This TCR beta chain was observed in a study of cytomegalovirus exposure and HLA in healthy donors. Study results and limitations: As was reported, the classifier diagnosed cytomegalovirus status with high specificity and sensitivity. The study designated roughly 150 TCR beta chains cytomegalovirus-associated. Per a later analysis, HLA-associated TCR beta chains showed more clonal expansion than other, equally common TCR beta chains. It was reported in a later analysis that an Asian-associated ancestry cluster showed fewer N-insertions than the approximately 690-donor mean.

PCR employed 60 Vbeta and 13 Jbeta primers. Repertoires were generated with immunoSEQ multiplex PCR, while TCRdb's copy carries only in-frame clones and drops some. The table includes approximately 200,000 clones, approximately 70% detected once. As to this clone: Antigen unknown.

The source is a woman aged 25 to 39 in good health and CMV-seropositive. Material for sequencing was PBMCs.

The CDR3 reads CASSLEGRYEQYF. Here the CDR3 DNA reads TGTGCCAGCAGTTTAGAGGGCCGATACGAGCAGTACTTC. The chain carries TRBV6-1 and TRBJ2-5; TRBD2 is a possible D gene (5 bases). The J call may be incorrect, as the DNA end agrees better with TRBJ2-7. The V gene's germline CDR1 is MNHNS and CDR2 SASEGT. There are 13 residues in the CDR3.